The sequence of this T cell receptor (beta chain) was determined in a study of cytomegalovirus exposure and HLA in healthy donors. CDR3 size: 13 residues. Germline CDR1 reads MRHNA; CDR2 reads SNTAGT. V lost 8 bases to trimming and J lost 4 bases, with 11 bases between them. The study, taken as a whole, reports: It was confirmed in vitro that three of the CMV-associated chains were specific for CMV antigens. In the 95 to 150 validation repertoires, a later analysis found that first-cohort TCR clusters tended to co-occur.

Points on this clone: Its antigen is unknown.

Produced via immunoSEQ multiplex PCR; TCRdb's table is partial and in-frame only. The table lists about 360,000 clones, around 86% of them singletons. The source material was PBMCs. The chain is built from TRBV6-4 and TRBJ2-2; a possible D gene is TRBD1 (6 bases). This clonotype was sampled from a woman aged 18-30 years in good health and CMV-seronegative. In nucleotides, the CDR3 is TGTGCCAGCTCGGGACAAAGCACCGGGGAGCTGTTTTTT. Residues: CASSGQSTGELFF.